The clone carrying this T cell receptor beta chain was counted a single time. Antigen specificity is unknown. It was CD45RO-negative cells, positively selected for CCR7, that made up naive CD8 cells, with terminally differentiated effector memory CD45RA+ cells excluded. All of the donors resided in Nashville, Tennessee, and each was a Caucasian adult. TCRdb keeps only in-frame clones here, not all; method: immunoSEQ multiplex PCR. Of roughly 550,000 clones in the sample, around 95% were seen once. These data belong to a study of shared clonotypes between healthy human individuals. General study findings and limits: Memory subsets had estimated richness that was generally smaller than that of naive subsets. Clonotypes that were shared across a handful of donors made up about 5.1% of naive CD4 clonotypes.

The CDR3 totals 15 residues. Germline values: CDR1 LNHDA, CDR2 SQIVND (reference sequence). Trimming took 7 bases from V and 2 from J, leaving 17 bases between them. The sequence was obtained from a woman under 40 in good health. Sample: naive CD8+ T cells sorted from blood. The chain carries TRBV19 and TRBJ1-1, with TRBD1 as a possible D gene (5 bases). CDR3 sequence reads: CASILGQFTNTEAFF. CDR3 DNA: TGTGCCAGTATTCTGGGGCAATTCACCAACACTGAAGCTTTCTTT.